This is a list of T cell receptor beta chains from one sample in a study of T-cell memory formation after mild COVID-19. TCRdb recomputed calls from the 5' RACE reads with MiXCR, one row per CDR3 protein. The table has about 57,000 distinct CDR3 sequences, 12% seen once. Sample: PBMCs or a T cell subset sorted from them (not recorded which). These receptors all stem from a man aged 18-30 years who had mild COVID-19 (a few samples of this study predate the infection). Cell type and time point are not known. Each CDR3 is given with its conserved first and last residue. The order of the fields is CDR3 protein, CDR3 DNA, V gene, J gene, clone size, D gene. The D gene is left open where the match is weak. Part of the rows lack a size; the others show once, few, many or a class for expanded clones.

CDR3 protein: CASSLGVGGSNQPQHF
CDR3 DNA: TGTGCCAGCAGCTTAGGGGTCGGCGGGAGCAATCAGCCCCAGCATTTT
V gene: TRBV11-2
J gene: TRBJ1-5
clone size: many
D gene: .

CDR3 protein: CASSLDPFLGRPNYGYTF
CDR3 DNA: TGTGCCAGCAGCTTAGATCCCTTCTTAGGACGGCCTAACTATGGCTACACCTTC
V gene: TRBV11-2
J gene: TRBJ1-2
clone size: many
D gene: .

CDR3 protein: CASSLDGSTDTQYF
CDR3 DNA: TGCGCCAGCAGCTTGGATGGCAGCACAGATACGCAGTATTTT
V gene: TRBV5-1
J gene: TRBJ2-3
clone size: many
D gene: .

CDR3 protein: CSASRTGLHGELFF
CDR3 DNA: TGCAGTGCTAGTAGGACAGGGCTGCACGGGGAGCTGTTTTTT
V gene: TRBV20-1
J gene: TRBJ2-2
clone size: few
D gene: TRBD1

CDR3 protein: CARRGQEETQYF
CDR3 DNA: TGTGCCCGACGGGGACAAGAAGAGACCCAGTACTTC
V gene: TRBV21-1
J gene: TRBJ2-5
clone size: few
D gene: .

CDR3 protein: CASSYWRGDTDTQYF
CDR3 DNA: TGTGCCAGCAGTTACTGGCGGGGGGATACAGATACGCAGTATTTT
V gene: TRBV6-2/TRBV6-3
J gene: TRBJ2-3
clone size: many
D gene: TRBD2

CDR3 protein: CASSYPQGKETQYF
CDR3 DNA: TGTGCCAGCAGCTACCCCCAGGGGAAAGAGACCCAGTACTTC
V gene: TRBV7-2
J gene: TRBJ2-5
clone size: .
D gene: .

CDR3 protein: CASSPYPAAGGQYF
CDR3 DNA: TGTGCCAGCAGCCCCTATCCCGCTGCGGGGGGGCAGTATTTT
V gene: TRBV7-6
J gene: TRBJ2-3
clone size: .
D gene: TRBD2

CDR3 protein: CASSLVGGVTDTQYF
CDR3 DNA: TGTGCCAGCAGCTTAGTCGGGGGGGTCACAGATACGCAGTATTTT
V gene: TRBV7-2
J gene: TRBJ2-3
clone size: many
D gene: TRBD2

CDR3 protein: CASSLGGAASTDTQYF
CDR3 DNA: TGCGCCAGCAGCCTGGGGGGGGCCGCTAGCACAGATACGCAGTATTTT
V gene: TRBV4-3
J gene: TRBJ2-3
clone size: .
D gene: .

CDR3 protein: CAWRPPGSYYEQYF
CDR3 DNA: TGTGCCTGGAGACCCCCGGGGTCCTACTACGAGCAGTACTTC
V gene: TRBV30
J gene: TRBJ2-7
clone size: many
D gene: .

CDR3 protein: CATSRDRDRYYGYTF
CDR3 DNA: TGTGCCACCAGCAGAGACCGGGACAGATACTATGGCTACACCTTC
V gene: TRBV15
J gene: TRBJ1-2
clone size: .
D gene: TRBD1

CDR3 protein: CASGGQENYIQYF
CDR3 DNA: TGTGCCAGCGGTGGACAGGAGAATTACATTCAGTACTTC
V gene: TRBV2
J gene: TRBJ2-4
clone size: few
D gene: TRBD1

CDR3 protein: CASSRWPPSGETQYF
CDR3 DNA: TGTGCCAGCAGTCGATGGCCCCCGTCAGGAGAGACCCAGTACTTC
V gene: TRBV27
J gene: TRBJ2-5
clone size: .
D gene: .

CDR3 protein: CASSLGTSGSGGQETQYF
CDR3 DNA: TGTGCCAGCAGTCTGGGGACTAGCGGGAGCGGGGGTCAAGAGACCCAGTACTTC
V gene: TRBV6-5
J gene: TRBJ2-5
clone size: once
D gene: TRBD2

CDR3 protein: CASRLAGVSYEQYF
CDR3 DNA: TGTGCCAGCAGGCTAGCGGGGGTGTCCTACGAGCAGTACTTC
V gene: TRBV27
J gene: TRBJ2-7
clone size: few
D gene: TRBD2

CDR3 protein: CASSSAGTSGVVDTQYF
CDR3 DNA: TGCGCCAGCAGCTCTGCCGGGACTAGCGGGGTGGTAGATACGCAGTATTTT
V gene: TRBV5-1
J gene: TRBJ2-3
clone size: few
D gene: TRBD2

CDR3 protein: CASSYGDRVQETQYF
CDR3 DNA: TGTGCCAGCAGTTACGGAGACAGGGTCCAAGAGACCCAGTACTTC
V gene: TRBV6-5
J gene: TRBJ2-5
clone size: few
D gene: TRBD1

CDR3 protein: CAIRGPASGGQETQYF
CDR3 DNA: TGTGCCATCAGAGGACCCGCTAGCGGGGGCCAAGAGACCCAGTACTTC
V gene: TRBV10-3
J gene: TRBJ2-5
clone size: .
D gene: TRBD2

CDR3 protein: CASRGTKNNEQFF
CDR3 DNA: TGTGCCAGCAGGGGGACTAAAAACAATGAGCAGTTCTTC
V gene: TRBV7-6
J gene: TRBJ2-1
clone size: many
D gene: TRBD2

CDR3 protein: CASRFPGTEAFF
CDR3 DNA: TGTGCCAGCAGGTTCCCTGGCACTGAAGCTTTCTTT
V gene: TRBV6-5
J gene: TRBJ1-1
clone size: many
D gene: .

CDR3 protein: CASSYRSDRVLTGELFF
CDR3 DNA: TGTGCCAGCAGTTACCGGTCCGACAGGGTTCTCACCGGGGAGCTGTTTTTT
V gene: TRBV6-2/TRBV6-3
J gene: TRBJ2-2
clone size: .
D gene: TRBD1